The clone carrying this T cell receptor beta chain was detected only a few times. Its antigen is as yet unknown. This sample was taken from a study of beta chain features in type 1 diabetes. Findings and limits, study-wide: Significant though moderate, a shortening of TCRB CDR3s appeared in all four CD4+ subsets of Type 1 diabetes patients.

The sequenced template was cDNA made from the entire isolated RNA. Profiling relied on immunoSEQ multiplex PCR, and the TCRdb table lists in-frame clones only, not all of them. The repertoire has fewer than 350,000 clones, roughly 15% of them found once; the top ten carry approximately 0.015%. After removal of 5 bases from V and 0 bases from J, the junction contained 8 bases not matched to a gene. This CDR3 contains 17 residues. The germline gives CDR1 SGHAT, CDR2 FQNNGV. This TCR derives from a man aged 18 to 29 with type 1 diabetes. The chain couples TRBV11-2 to TRBJ2-3; TRBD2 matches 10 bases. Sequencing was carried out using naive CD4+ T cells from blood. CDR3 sequence: CASSPYSGRISTDTQYF. In nucleotides, the CDR3 is TGTGCCAGCAGCCCTTATAGCGGGAGGATCAGCACAGATACGCAGTATTTT.